The 23 T cell receptor beta chains in this list originate from one sample, sequenced in a study of T cell repertoires in cytomegalovirus infection. These TCRs are of unknown antigen specificity. TCRdb re-called the reads through MiXCR, storing one row per CDR3 protein. The sample lists tens of thousands of distinct CDR3 sequences, 20% to 30% occurring once. Sample: CD8+ T cells from cultured PBMCs, taken from culture after CMV antigen stimulation. The source is a human donor in good health (CMV status not recorded). Some clones in this sample may be carry-over from other donors' samples.

This clonotype was seen repeatedly, ten times or more. The chain recombines TRBV7-9 with TRBJ1-4; D is uncertain. The CDR3 contains 13 residues. Deletions cut 5 bases from V and 7 bases from J, with 11 bases between. Germline-derived CDR1 and CDR2 are SEHNR and FQNEAQ (reference sequence). The CDR3 reads CASSPPQAEKLFF. Written as DNA, the CDR3 is TGTGCCAGCAGCCCGCCGCAGGCTGAAAAACTGTTTTTT.

This clonotype occurred a few times. The CDR3 DNA follows: TGTGCCAGCAGAGCCCAGACAGGGCTCAACACTGAAGCTTTCTTT. As protein: CASRAQTGLNTEAFF. This rearrangement joins TRBV7-9 to TRBJ1-1; 7 positions agree with TRBD1. This CDR3 is 15 amino acids long. The germline V gene encodes CDR1 SEHNR and CDR2 FQNEAQ (reference sequence). V shed 6 bases, J shed 2 bases, and the junction held 9 bases outside the gene matches.

This clonotype was recorded at least ten times. J is TRBJ2-7 and V is TRBV15; TRBD2 aligns across 10 bases. CDR3 length: 16 amino acids. Germline assignment: CDR1 LNHNV and CDR2 YYDKDF (reference sequence). Unmatched junction bases numbered 9, after V lost 3 bases and J lost 4 bases. CDR3: CATSSGGLAGVYEQYF. CDR3 coding DNA: TGTGCCACCAGCAGCGGGGGTCTAGCGGGAGTGTACGAGCAGTACTTC.

The chain uses TRBV24-1 and TRBJ1-1; D possibly corresponds to TRBD1 (5 bases). CDR3 length equals 13 residues. The V and J ends lost 6 bases and 4 bases respectively, with 11 bases between them. Per germline, CDR1 KGHDR and CDR2 SFDVKD. The CDR3 coding sequence is TGTGCCACCAGTCAACCAGGGACCACTGAAGCTTTCTTT. Its protein is CATSQPGTTEAFF.

In its sample, this clonotype was seen a few times. The chain carries TRBV28 and TRBJ2-1; D gene ambiguous. The germline V gene encodes CDR1 MDHEN and CDR2 SYDVKM. Trimming stripped 2 bases from V and 1 base from J, with 3 bases between. The CDR3 runs 13 residues. In DNA form, the CDR3 reads TGTGCCAGCAGTTTACAGTCCTACAATGAGCAGTTCTTC. Translated, it gives CASSLQSYNEQFF.

This clonotype was seen a handful of times. The chain is built from TRBV5-6 and TRBJ1-1, with D unresolved. The CDR3 spans 14 residues. Germline CDR1 is SGHDT and CDR2 is YYEEEE. With 2 bases removed from V and 0 bases from J, the gap between germline ends came to 8 bases. The CDR3 sequence is CASSFGPMNTEAFF. The CDR3 DNA follows: TGTGCCAGCAGCTTTGGCCCGATGAACACTGAAGCTTTCTTT.

To note about this clonotype: Possible read error: a much larger clone is one base away. A read error is likely, as this CDR3 ends without the conserved phenylalanine or tryptophan. The genes are TRBV7-6 and TRBJ1-2, with D possibly being TRBD1 (6 bases). The CDR3 has 13 residues. Trimming left V 4 bases short and J 0 bases short, with 6 bases between. The germline V gene encodes CDR1 SGHVS and CDR2 FNYEAQ. CDR3 residues: CASSWTANYGYTL. In DNA form, the CDR3 reads TGTGCCAGCAGCTGGACAGCTAACTATGGCTACACCCTC.

This clonotype was observed a handful of times. The V gene is TRBV12-5, the J gene TRBJ1-5, with D unresolved. This CDR3 has 16 residues. From germline, CDR1 is LGHNT and CDR2 FRNRAP. Deletions cut 5 bases from V and 4 bases from J, with 18 bases between. The CDR3 sequence: CASGALRGIGNQPQHF. The CDR3 bases are TGTGCTAGTGGTGCGTTACGGGGTATTGGAAATCAGCCCCAGCATTTT.

This clonotype was recorded a few times. V and J are TRBV6-1 and TRBJ2-7; 8 bases are shared with TRBD2. Germline V gene lookup returns CDR1 MNHNS and CDR2 SASEGT. Unmatched junction bases numbered 4, after V lost 8 bases and J lost 1 base. The CDR3 spans 13 residues. The CDR3 region has the DNA TGTGCCAGCCGGGGGGGATCTTCCTACGAGCAGTACTTC. Translating it yields CASRGGSSYEQYF.

The sample holds many counts of this clonotype. The chain couples TRBV10-3 to TRBJ2-3, with a weak D call TRBD2 (5 bases). The CDR3 runs to 13 residues. V dropped 5 bases and J dropped 1 base, with 7 bases sitting between them. From germline, CDR1 is ENHRY and CDR2 SYGVKD. The CDR3 bases are TGTGCCATCAGTAAGGGAGGCACAGATACGCAGTATTTT. Its translation: CAISKGGTDTQYF.

The chain joins TRBV7-3 to TRBJ1-4; 8 bases align to TRBD1. Germline trimming cut 5 bases from V and 3 bases from J; bases unmatched to any gene: 8. Germline CDR1 reads SGHTA; CDR2 reads FQGTGA. This CDR3 has 16 amino acids. The CDR3 sequence is CASSPADRVPNEKLFF. Here the CDR3 DNA reads TGTGCCAGCAGCCCGGCGGACAGGGTGCCTAATGAAAAACTGTTTTTT.

The J gene is TRBJ2-7, the V gene TRBV30; TRBD2 matches at 7 bases. This CDR3 contains 13 residues. The ends lost 2 bases at V and 2 bases at J; junction bases unmatched: 3. Germline CDR1 is GTSNPN and CDR2 is SVGIG (reference sequence). The CDR3 here is CAWSSGGAYEQYF. CDR3 DNA sequence: TGTGCCTGGAGTTCGGGGGGAGCCTACGAGCAGTACTTC.

This clonotype was picked up many times. The V gene is TRBV11-2, the J gene TRBJ1-6, with D tentatively TRBD1 (6 bases). The germline V gene has CDR1 SGHAT and CDR2 FQNNGV. Trimming left V 8 bases short and J 9 bases short, with 11 bases between. The CDR3 extends over 12 amino acids. In DNA, the CDR3 is TGTGCCAGCGCTTCGGGGGCTTCACCCCTCCACTTT. Residues: CASASGASPLHF.

CDR3 residues: CASSDLYGDFSTGANEKLFF. The CDR3, as DNA: TGTGCCAGCAGTGATCTCTACGGTGACTTCTCTACCGGGGCTAATGAAAAACTGTTTTTT. This rearrangement joins TRBV6-1 to TRBJ1-4; unclear D gene. This CDR3 region has 20 residues. The germline gives CDR1 MNHNS, CDR2 SASEGT. V was clipped by 3 bases and J by 3 bases, with 26 bases between them.

J is TRBJ2-1 and V is TRBV5-1; D not resolved. Germline CDR1 reads SGHRS; CDR2 reads YFSETQ. V lost 0 bases to trimming and J lost 5 bases, with 9 bases between them. The length of the CDR3 is 14 residues. CDR3 nucleotides: TGCGCCAGCAGCTTGGGGGGTCCCCACAATGAGCAGTTCTTC. It translates to CASSLGGPHNEQFF.

This clonotype came up a few times. This rearrangement joins TRBV9 to TRBJ2-4; D unresolved. This CDR3 contains 14 residues. Germline assignment: CDR1 SGDLS and CDR2 YYNGEE. V lost 0 bases, J lost 8 bases, and 12 bases lay in between. CDR3 bases: TGTGCCAGCAGCGTAGGGGGAAATGATGACATTCAGTACTTC. Translating it yields CASSVGGNDDIQYF.

This chain connects TRBV6-6 to TRBJ1-2, with a weak D call TRBD1 (6 bases). The CDR3 is made up of 14 amino acids. Germline CDR1 is MNHNY and CDR2 is SVGAGI (reference sequence). V gave up 0 bases and J gave up 8 bases, with 13 bases separating them. DNA of the CDR3: TGTGCCAGCAGTTACTCGGATACAGGGTTCGGCTACACCTTC. This codes for CASSYSDTGFGYTF.

This clonotype has just a few counts. The chain joins TRBV7-3 to TRBJ2-2; D is ambiguous. The length of the CDR3 is 13 residues. V shed 4 bases and J shed 2 bases, with 5 bases lying between them. CDR1 SGHTA and CDR2 FQGTGA come from the germline V gene. The CDR3 sequence: CASSSPNTGELFF. CDR3 coding DNA: TGTGCCAGCAGCTCGCCTAACACCGGGGAGCTGTTTTTT.

This rearrangement joins TRBV10-1 to TRBJ2-5; 8 bases map to TRBD1. With V trimmed by 2 bases and J by 4 bases, 3 bases remained unmatched. This CDR3 comprises 14 residues. Germline V lookup: CDR1 WNHNN, CDR2 SYGVQD (reference sequence). DNA of the CDR3: TGCGCCAGCAGTGAGCCCGGACAGGGAGAGACCCAGTACTTC. Its translation: CASSEPGQGETQYF.

This clonotype was detected many times. The J gene is TRBJ2-3, the V gene TRBV7-8; TRBD2 agrees at 12 bases. Germline-derived CDR1 and CDR2 are SGHVS and FQNEAQ. The CDR3 runs 15 residues. The V segment lost 5 bases and the J segment 3 bases; nucleotides outside the gene matches: 3. The DNA for the CDR3 is TGTGCCAGCAGCCTGACTAGCGGGAGAACAGATACGCAGTATTTT. Protein sequence: CASSLTSGRTDTQYF.

Ten or more counts support this clonotype. V usage is TRBV11-3 and J usage is TRBJ2-2; D is unresolved. The CDR3 sequence is 13 residues long. V was cut by 5 bases and J by 6 bases, with 10 bases left in between. Germline V gene lookup returns CDR1 SGHNT and CDR2 YENEEA. CDR3 protein: CASSQDRAGELFF. Here the CDR3 DNA reads TGTGCCAGCAGCCAAGATCGGGCCGGGGAGCTGTTTTTT.

This clonotype was observed a few times. The chain joins TRBV19 to TRBJ2-3; 11 bases map to TRBD2. J was trimmed by 2 bases and V by 6 bases; bases with no gene match: 4. Germline V gene lookup returns CDR1 LNHDA and CDR2 SQIVND (reference sequence). This CDR3 is 15 amino acids long. The CDR3 spells CASRSGLAATDTQYF. The CDR3 bases are TGTGCCAGTAGATCGGGACTAGCGGCCACAGATACGCAGTATTTT. Full variable domain (missing parts from reference TRBV19 and TRBJ2-3): DGGITQSPKYLFRKEGQNVTLSCEQNLNHDAMYWYRQDPGQGLRLIYYSQIVNDFQKGDIAEGYSVSREKKESFPLTVTSAQKNPTAFYLCASRSGLAATDTQYFGPGTRLTVL.

This clonotype was observed at least ten times. The rearrangement joins TRBV7-6 to TRBJ2-3, with 7 bases lining up with TRBD1. The CDR3 consists of 15 residues. Germline CDR1 and CDR2: SGHVS and FNYEAQ. V was clipped by 5 bases and J by 1 base; unmatched bases: 6. As DNA, the CDR3 is TGTGCCAGCAGCGCCTGGACAGGAGGCACAGATACGCAGTATTTT. Its translation: CASSAWTGGTDTQYF.